Included here is one T cell receptor (beta chain) sequence, with context. No antigen is known for it. Terminally differentiated effector memory CD45RA+ cells were left out of the naive CD8 fraction, which was CD45RO-negative and positively selected for CCR7. TCRdb keeps only in-frame clones here, not all; method: immunoSEQ multiplex PCR. The table lists over 2,000,000 clones, 90% to 95% of them singletons. This record belongs to a study of shared clonotypes between healthy human individuals. Looking at the study overall: The donor group consisted of a couple of women and a few men, aged 18 to 49.

Findings of the study overall: Relative to memory subsets, naive subsets generally showed larger estimated richness. Clonotypes shared by all four sorted-subset donors had higher generation probabilities than non-shared clonotypes.

Specimen: naive CD8+ T cells from PBMCs. The sequence was obtained from a man younger than 35 in good health. Some clones in this sample may be carry-over from other donors' samples.

The chain's CDR3 is CASSQDQTSGTYEQYF. The CDR3 nucleotides are TGCGCCAGCAGCCAAGATCAGACTAGCGGGACCTACGAGCAGTACTTC. This chain joins TRBV4-3 and TRBJ2-7; 11 bases line up with TRBD2. The germline gives CDR1 LGHNA, CDR2 YSLEER. The CDR3 runs to 16 residues. V dropped 0 bases and J dropped 2; count of bases not matched to a gene: 3.